This T cell receptor (beta chain) was captured by sequencing in a study of blood T cell repertoires in COVID-19. Method: immunoSEQ multiplex PCR; TCRdb's copy keeps in-frame clones and lacks some. The table shows about 280,000 clones, with roughly 86% occurring only once. The CDR3 loop spans 19 amino acids. Germline CDR1 LGHDT, CDR2 YNNKEL (reference sequence). V shed 6 bases, J shed 3 bases, and the junction held 17 bases outside the gene matches. The sequence was obtained from a woman under 40 with COVID-19, enrolled during active disease. The source material was peripheral blood. The V call is TRBV3-1 (or the pseudogene TRBV3-2), the J call TRBJ2-3, with 11 bases fitting TRBD2. The CDR3 is CASSLTKTSGAIRTDTQYF. CDR3 sequence (DNA): TGTGCCAGCAGTCTCACGAAGACTAGCGGGGCCATCCGTACAGATACGCAGTATTTT.